This T cell receptor (beta chain) is drawn from a study of breast tumors, draining lymph nodes, adjacent tissues. Study-level points and caveats: Tumor and nontumor repertoires were significantly more similar in luminal-like than in basal-like breast cancer. Most tumor T cells seemingly derive from lymph node, then expand in tumor.

TCRdb re-derived calls from the multiplex PCR reads in MiXCR, one entry per CDR3 protein. The sample comprises 20,000 to 25,000 distinct CDR3 sequences, 64% of which are singletons, and 15% to 20% rests with the top ten. Germline CDR1 is SGHTA and CDR2 is FQGNSA. The CDR3 spans 13 residues. The V and J ends lost 1 base and 13 bases respectively, with 11 bases between them. On this clonotype itself: Its antigen is still unknown.

Sequenced input: tumor-adjacent breast tissue. The chain recombines TRBV7-2 with TRBJ1-6; D is perhaps TRBD1 (5 bases). The sequence derives from a female donor with breast cancer. Some clones in this sample may be carry-over from other donors' samples. CDR3 bases: TGTGCCAGCAGCTTAGAGGGGCCCTCGCCCCTCCACTTT. Its translation: CASSLEGPSPLHF.